This section outlines one T cell receptor beta chain sequence together with its context. Its antigen is unknown. Some clones are missing from TCRdb's copy, which holds only in-frame ones; the method was immunoSEQ multiplex PCR. This sample carries 100,000 to 150,000 clones, about 90% of them seen once, and the ten largest clones take 4.2%. The data belong to a study of T cell responses to AZD1222 COVID-19 vaccine. General study points: Regions 160-218 and 743-854 dominated among vaccine-associated CD4 TCRs spanning spike.

The CDR3 loop spans 19 amino acids. V lost 2 bases, J lost 0 bases, and 6 bases stayed unmatched. Per germline, CDR1 KGHSH and CDR2 LQKENI. The sample consisted of peripheral blood, taken on day 0 of AZD1222 vaccination. The chain joins TRBV18 to TRBJ2-6, with TRBD1 matching over 11 bases. The sequence derives from an adult in good health. The CDR3 here is CASSPMFGQGASGANVLTF. CDR3 nucleotide sequence: TGTGCCAGCTCACCAATGTTCGGACAGGGGGCCTCTGGGGCCAACGTCCTGACTTTC.